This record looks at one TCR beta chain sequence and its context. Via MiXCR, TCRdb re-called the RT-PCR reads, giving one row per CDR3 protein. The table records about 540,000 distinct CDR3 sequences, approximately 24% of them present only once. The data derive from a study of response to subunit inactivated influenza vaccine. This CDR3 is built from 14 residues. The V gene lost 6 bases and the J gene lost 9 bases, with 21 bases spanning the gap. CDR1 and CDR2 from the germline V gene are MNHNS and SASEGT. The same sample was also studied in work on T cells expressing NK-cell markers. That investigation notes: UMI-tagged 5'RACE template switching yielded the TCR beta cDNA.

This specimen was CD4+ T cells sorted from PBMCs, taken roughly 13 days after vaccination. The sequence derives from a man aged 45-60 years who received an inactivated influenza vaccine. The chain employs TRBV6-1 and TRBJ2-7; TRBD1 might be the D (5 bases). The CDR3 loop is CASRDQYKDKAQYF. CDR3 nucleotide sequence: TGTGCCAGCAGGGACCAGTATAAGGACAAAGCGCAGTACTTC.